A single sample is the source of the 26 T cell receptor beta chains below, sequenced in a study of T cells in Graves' hyperthyroidism and ophthalmopathy. Amplification targeted TCR beta CDR3 regions from RNA transcripts. The TCR CDR3 first-round RT-PCR relied on the HTBI primer set. MiXCR was run by TCRdb on the multiplex PCR reads, yielding one entry per CDR3 protein. The sample lists 85,000 to 110,000 distinct CDR3 sequences; approximately 50% were seen once. Sequencing was performed on blood. The receptors were gathered from a man in his forties with Graves' hyperthyroidism.

This clonotype showed up just once. The V and J genes are TRBV7-2 and TRBJ2-1; 8 positions match TRBD2. Germline V CDR1 and CDR2: SGHTA, FQGNSA. This CDR3 region has 15 residues. The V segment lost 6 bases and the J segment 10 bases; nucleotides outside the gene matches: 14. Here the CDR3 reads CASRQAGGNTGEQFF. In DNA form, the CDR3 reads TGTGCCAGCAGACAGGCGGGGGGCAACACCGGGGAGCAGTTCTTC.

The sample holds many counts of this clonotype. The chain recombines TRBV7-6 with TRBJ2-3; 9 nucleotides agree with TRBD1. CDR3 length equals 14 residues. Germline V gene sequence: CDR1 SGHVS, CDR2 FNYEAQ. V lost 5 bases to trimming and J lost 5 bases; unmatched junction nucleotides: 5. The CDR3 loop reads CASSPGQGGDTQYF. DNA for the CDR3: TGTGCCAGCAGCCCGGGACAGGGTGGAGATACGCAGTATTTT.

In the case of this clonotype: A single base separates this from a much larger clone, so it may be a read error. V and J are TRBV5-1 and TRBJ1-1; D is ambiguous. V shed 0 bases and J shed 5 bases, with 14 bases lying between them. In germline, CDR1 is SGHRS, CDR2 YFSETQ. The CDR3 is made up of 15 amino acids. CDR3 in amino acids: CASSLVSWVGTEAFF. Written as DNA, the CDR3 is TGCGCCAGCAGCTTGGTTTCGTGGGTCGGAACTGAAGCTTTCTTT.

The CDR3 coding sequence is TGTGCCAGCAGCTTAGTGGGGACAGGGCCCAATGAGCAGTTCTTC. Protein: CASSLVGTGPNEQFF. The chain combines TRBV11-2 with TRBJ2-1; 9 nucleotides match TRBD1. The J segment lost 6 bases and the V segment lost 1 base, leaving 4 bases of the junction unmatched. CDR3 size: 15 residues. The V gene's germline CDR1 is SGHAT and CDR2 FQNNGV.

Regarding this clonotype: One end of the junction is discordant with germline, which a read error may explain. The rearrangement joins TRBV15 to TRBJ2-7, with D possibly matching TRBD1 (5 bases). There are 13 residues in the CDR3. Per the germline V gene, CDR1 is LNHNV and CDR2 is YYDKDF (reference sequence). The CDR3 DNA sequence: TGTGCCACCAGCAGAGATCGGAGCTCTGGGGCCAACTTC. This codes for CATSRDRSSGANF.

Only a few counts were recorded for this clonotype. This chain connects TRBV12-3 or TRBV12-4 to TRBJ2-1; D is undetermined. V was shortened by 6 bases and J by 0 bases, with 15 bases between the two germline ends. The CDR3 runs to 16 residues. The CDR3 here is CASRKSGLTSYNEQFF. In nucleotides, the CDR3 is TGTGCCAGCAGAAAATCCGGGCTTACCTCCTACAATGAGCAGTTCTTC.

This clonotype came up many times. The chain couples TRBV6-1 to TRBJ1-2; the D is unclear. Per the germline V gene, CDR1 is MNHNS and CDR2 is SASEGT. V was clipped by 8 bases and J by 4 bases, with 11 bases between them. This CDR3 is built from 12 residues. The CDR3, as DNA: TGTGCCAGCGAAATCGGCGGCTATGGCTACACCTTC. It specifies CASEIGGYGYTF.

V and J are TRBV6-1 and TRBJ2-3; 14 bases line up with TRBD2. Germline V gives CDR1 MNHNS, CDR2 SASEGT. J was trimmed by 5 bases and V by 7 bases; bases with no gene match: 5. The CDR3 spans 15 residues. The CDR3, as DNA: TGTGCCAGCACACGGACTAGCGGGAGGCTAGATACGCAGTATTTT. Its protein product is CASTRTSGRLDTQYF.

This clonotype turned up a few times. Possible read error: a much larger clone is one base away. The J gene is TRBJ2-5, the V gene TRBV20-1; the D gene could be TRBD1 or TRBD2 (5 bases each). This CDR3 region has 14 residues. V gave up 0 bases and J gave up 5 bases, with 13 bases separating them. The germline CDR1 and CDR2 sequences are DFQATT and SNEGSKA (reference sequence). The CDR3: CSARDWGFGETQYF. The CDR3 coding sequence is TGCAGTGCTAGAGATTGGGGGTTTGGGGAGACCCAGTACTTC.

The chain has TRBV7-2 and TRBJ2-7, with D possibly TRBD1 on 6 matching bases. Germline V gene data show CDR1 as SGHTA and CDR2 as FQGNSA. The CDR3 consists of 16 residues. V was cut by 5 bases and J by 0 bases, with 17 bases left in between. The CDR3 sequence is CASSPRQAAYSYEQYF. CDR3 bases: TGTGCCAGCAGCCCAAGACAGGCCGCCTACTCCTACGAGCAGTACTTC.

This clonotype was observed many times. The chain uses TRBV19 and TRBJ1-3; 7 positions match TRBD1. This CDR3 is 13 amino acids long. Germline V gene lookup returns CDR1 LNHDA and CDR2 SQIVND (reference sequence). The V gene end was trimmed by 9 bases and the J gene end by 8 bases; junction bases not matched to a gene: 10. CDR3 sequence reads: CASRGGGLHTIYF. In DNA, the CDR3 is TGTGCCAGCCGGGGAGGGGGCCTTCACACCATATATTTT.

This clonotype has a handful of counts. This sequence joins TRBV20-1 and TRBJ1-2; TRBD1 is a possible D gene (5 bases). From germline, CDR1 is DFQATT and CDR2 SNEGSKA (reference sequence). V was cut by 3 bases and J by 4 bases, with 12 bases left in between. The CDR3 length is 13 residues. The CDR3 sequence is CSARGHASYGYTF. The CDR3 DNA reads TGCAGTGCTAGGGGGCACGCGTCCTATGGCTACACCTTC.

The V call is TRBV11-1, the J call TRBJ2-2; a possible D gene is TRBD1 (5 bases). V shed 5 bases and J shed 0 bases, with 19 bases lying between them. The CDR3 consists of 18 residues. Germline V CDR1 and CDR2: SGHAT, FQDESV (reference sequence). The DNA for the CDR3 is TGTGCCAGCAGCCAGGGTCCCCAGGGCTGTGCGAACACCGGGGAGCTGTTTTTT. Its protein is CASSQGPQGCANTGELFF.

This clonotype was observed many times. The chain has TRBV5-5 and TRBJ1-5; D not certain. Germline CDR1 SGHKS, CDR2 YYEKEE (reference sequence). The CDR3 consists of 13 residues. Trimming took off 4 bases at V and 6 bases at J, with 11 bases between the two ends. CDR3 coding DNA: TGTGCCAGCAGCCCAGGCGCGAGTCAGCCCCAGCATTTT. Encoded protein: CASSPGASQPQHF.

Here the CDR3 DNA reads TGCAGTGCTAGAGGGACAGGGGGACAAGAGACCCAGTACTTC. The encoded protein is CSARGTGGQETQYF. The chain recombines TRBV20-1 with TRBJ2-5, with 10 bases lining up with TRBD1. CDR3 length: 14 amino acids. Germline V gene data show CDR1 as DFQATT and CDR2 as SNEGSKA (reference sequence). V shed 1 base, J shed 2 bases, and the junction held 1 base outside the gene matches.

The V call is TRBV24-1, the J call TRBJ1-2; 9 bases are a match to TRBD1. The CDR3 spans 16 residues. Germline V gene data show CDR1 as KGHDR and CDR2 as SFDVKD. The ends lost 2 bases at V and 6 bases at J; junction bases unmatched: 9. The CDR3 DNA reads as TGTGCCACCAGTGATTGGACAGCCGGGACAGGGCATGGCTACACCTTC. It specifies CATSDWTAGTGHGYTF.

In this sample, this clonotype turned up many times. This sequence joins TRBV2 and TRBJ2-5; 8 nucleotides align to TRBD2. CDR1 and CDR2 from the germline V gene are SNHLY and FYNNEI. The V segment lost 7 bases and the J segment 6 bases; nucleotides outside the gene matches: 10. The CDR3 covers 14 residues. CDR3 sequence (DNA): TGTGCCAGCAAAAATGAGGGCGGGGGGCAGACCCAGTACTTC. This sequence encodes CASKNEGGGQTQYF.

Many counts were recorded for this clonotype. The rearrangement joins TRBV5-1 to TRBJ2-7, with TRBD1 identical over 9 bases. The V gene end was trimmed by 4 bases and the J gene end by 5 bases; junction bases not matched to a gene: 7. Germline-derived CDR1 and CDR2 are SGHRS and YFSETQ. The CDR3 is 14 residues long. The DNA of the CDR3 is TGCGCCAGCAGCGCGGGACAGGGCACCCACGAGCAGTACTTC. It translates to CASSAGQGTHEQYF.

The J gene is TRBJ2-5, the V gene TRBV20-1, with TRBD2 matching 7 bases. The CDR3 length is 17 residues. Germline loops: CDR1 DFQATT, CDR2 SNEGSKA (reference sequence). With V trimmed by 0 bases and J by 4 bases, 14 bases remained unmatched. CDR3 sequence (DNA): TGCAGTGCTAGAGATGGGAGTGGGGGGGGTGGGCCAGAGACCCAGTACTTC. It translates to CSARDGSGGGGPETQYF.

The chain has TRBV7-9 and TRBJ2-3; 8 nucleotides align to TRBD2. V lost 1 base to trimming and J lost 5 bases; unmatched junction nucleotides: 23. Germline values: CDR1 SEHNR, CDR2 FQNEAQ (reference sequence). The CDR3 totals 21 residues. CDR3 in DNA: TGTGCCAGCAGCTTAGATTCGGGGCGCTTGGAGCGGGGGTTCTCCGTAGATACGCAGTATTTT. Amino acids: CASSLDSGRLERGFSVDTQYF. Full variable domain (outside the CDR3, taken from reference TRBV7-9 and TRBJ2-3): DTGVSQNPRHKITKRGQNVTFRCDPISEHNRLYWYRQTLGQGPEFLTYFQNEAQLEKSRLLSDRFSAERPKGSFSTLEIQRTEQGDSAMYLCASSLDSGRLERGFSVDTQYFGPGTRLTVL.

This chain links TRBV24-1 with TRBJ1-5; D perhaps matches TRBD1 (6 bases). The ends were cut back, 3 bases at V and 8 bases at J, with 7 bases in the middle. This CDR3 is 12 amino acids long. Per germline, CDR1 KGHDR and CDR2 SFDVKD. This chain's CDR3 is CATSDQGKPQHF. CDR3 nucleotide sequence: TGTGCCACCAGTGATCAGGGGAAGCCCCAGCATTTT.

Ten or more counts support this clonotype. V and J are TRBV20-1 and TRBJ2-7; TRBD1 matches 7 bases. Germline CDR1 is DFQATT and CDR2 is SNEGSKA (reference sequence). V lost 3 bases to trimming and J lost 2 bases; unmatched junction nucleotides: 10. The CDR3 consists of 15 residues. Written as DNA, the CDR3 is TGCAGTGCTAGTCGGGGATGGACAGGTGCCTACGAGCAGTACTTC. Its protein product is CSASRGWTGAYEQYF.

V gene TRBV25-1 combines with J gene TRBJ1-2; D remains unclear. CDR3 length: 14 residues. CDR1 is MGHDK, CDR2 SYGVNS, per germline. Trimming stripped 6 bases from V and 4 bases from J, with 15 bases between. The CDR3 region is CASSASMPFYGYTF. DNA of the CDR3: TGTGCCAGCAGCGCCTCCATGCCCTTCTATGGCTACACCTTC.

This clonotype was observed at least ten times. The CDR3 DNA sequence: TGTGCCAGCAGTTCCCTATTGGGTAGGAACGACGAGCAGTACTTC. This gives the protein CASSSLLGRNDEQYF. The V and J genes are TRBV6-2 or TRBV6-3 and TRBJ2-7; D gene ambiguous. V was shortened by 4 bases and J by 5 bases, with 18 bases between the two germline ends. The germline CDR1 and CDR2 sequences are MNHEY and SVGEGT. This CDR3 is 15 amino acids long.

V gene TRBV7-9 combines with J gene TRBJ2-7; D possibly corresponds to TRBD1 (6 bases). The germline V gene encodes CDR1 SEHNR and CDR2 FQNEAQ (reference sequence). The ends were cut back, 9 bases at V and 5 bases at J, with 17 bases in the middle. This CDR3 region has 13 residues. For the CDR3, the DNA is TGTGCCAGTGGAGGACAGACCGGTCACGAGCAGTACTTC. This translates into CASGGQTGHEQYF.

This clonotype was detected many times. This rearrangement joins TRBV20-1 to TRBJ2-2; no definite D call. V was trimmed by 4 bases and J by 0 bases, leaving 6 bases between them. Germline CDR1 is DFQATT and CDR2 is SNEGSKA (reference sequence). CDR3 length equals 13 residues. The CDR3 DNA is TGCAGTGCTAAGGATACGAACACCGGGGAGCTGTTTTTT. This translates into CSAKDTNTGELFF.